Below, 18 T cell receptor beta chains from the same sample are listed, as sequenced in a study of T cells after yellow fever vaccination. One entry per CDR3 protein, called by TCRdb with MiXCR from the 5' RACE reads. There are around 400,000 distinct CDR3 sequences in the sample; around a tenth occur only once, and roughly a sixth lies in the top ten. The source was PBMCs, collected on the day of the first yellow fever vaccination. Receptors were obtained from a man aged 18 to 30 who received the YFV17D yellow fever vaccine.

This chain uses TRBV2 with TRBJ2-7; D is undetermined. Germline loops: CDR1 SNHLY, CDR2 FYNNEI. The CDR3 is 13 amino acids. V was cut by 0 bases and J by 6 bases, with 9 bases left in between. CDR3 amino acids: CASSEAIRVEQYF. CDR3 nucleotide sequence: TGTGCCAGCAGTGAAGCAATCCGGGTCGAGCAGTACTTC.

This clonotype was detected a few times. The chain recombines TRBV7-9 with TRBJ1-5; possible D gene TRBD1, 6 bases. Germline V gives CDR1 SEHNR, CDR2 FQNEAQ (reference sequence). This CDR3 contains 16 residues. The germline V and J ends were trimmed by 5 bases and 1 base, with 15 bases remaining between them. The CDR3 spells CASSLSGGLSNQPQHF. As DNA, the CDR3 is TGTGCCAGCAGCCTTAGTGGGGGGCTCAGCAATCAGCCCCAGCATTTT.

This clonotype has more than one count but fewer than ten. The V and J genes are TRBV10-3 and TRBJ2-2; TRBD2 agrees at 8 bases. The CDR3 is 13 residues long. CDR1 ENHRY and CDR2 SYGVKD come from the germline V gene. V lost 8 bases, J lost 5 bases, and 4 bases stayed unmatched. CDR3 loop: CAIAIAGTGELFF. For the CDR3, the DNA is TGTGCCATCGCGATAGCGGGGACCGGGGAGCTGTTTTTT.

This clonotype has a handful of counts. V and J are TRBV6-5 and TRBJ1-6, with 10 nucleotides matching TRBD1. The CDR3 has 19 amino acids. Unmatched junction bases numbered 8, after V lost 3 bases and J lost 0 bases. Germline V gene lookup returns CDR1 MNHEY and CDR2 SVGAGI. CDR3: CASSYGGTGDSSYNSPLHF. The DNA for the CDR3 is TGTGCCAGCAGTTATGGTGGGACAGGGGACAGCTCCTATAATTCACCCCTCCACTTT.

The chain uses TRBV14 and TRBJ2-7, with D possibly TRBD2 on 6 matching bases. Per the germline V gene, CDR1 is SGHDN and CDR2 is FVKESK. The V end lost 0 bases, the J end lost 5 bases, and 17 bases lay between the germline ends. The CDR3 loop spans 16 amino acids. CDR3 loop: CASSQDSFREVDEQYF. The CDR3 DNA is TGTGCCAGCAGCCAAGATAGCTTCAGGGAGGTCGACGAGCAGTACTTC.

The CDR3 reads CASSLEPSGANVLTF. As DNA, the CDR3 is TGTGCCAGCAGCCTAGAACCCTCTGGGGCCAACGTCCTGACTTTC. The J gene is TRBJ2-6, the V gene TRBV7-9, with D unclear. The length of the CDR3 is 15 residues. Trimming left V 5 bases short and J 0 bases short, with 8 bases between. Looked up from germline, CDR1 is SEHNR and CDR2 is FQNEAQ (reference sequence).

The genes are TRBV7-2 and TRBJ2-5, with a tentative D call TRBD1 (6 bases). Germline V CDR1 and CDR2: SGHTA, FQGNSA. V gave up 3 bases and J gave up 0 bases, with 14 bases separating them. The CDR3 totals 16 residues. The DNA of the CDR3 is TGTGCCAGCAGCTTCCAGGGGCTGATGTACCAAGAGACCCAGTACTTC. Translated: CASSFQGLMYQETQYF.

V and J are TRBV4-2 and TRBJ2-3, with D maybe TRBD2 (5 bases). Looked up from germline, CDR1 is LGHNA and CDR2 is YNFKEQ. The V end lost 1 base, the J end lost 2 bases, and 13 bases lay between the germline ends. The CDR3 sequence is 16 residues long. The DNA for the CDR3 is TGTGCCAGCAGCCAAGGCAGAGCGGAGCTCACAGATACGCAGTATTTT. Amino acid sequence: CASSQGRAELTDTQYF.

The sample holds a few counts of this clonotype. This chain connects TRBV20-1 to TRBJ2-1, with D perhaps matching TRBD1 or TRBD2 (7 bases each). CDR1 is DFQATT and CDR2 is SNEGSKA in the germline V gene (reference sequence). V was shortened by 7 bases and J by 9 bases, with 22 bases between the two germline ends. CDR3 size: 14 residues. The CDR3 loop is CSVRRGGGGGEQFF. The CDR3 bases are TGCAGTGTTCGAAGGGGAGGGGGCGGAGGTGAGCAGTTCTTC.

The chain couples TRBV20-1 to TRBJ2-3; TRBD2 matches at 9 bases. V lost 6 bases and J lost 4; bases outside the gene matches: 11. The CDR3 extends over 15 amino acids. Looked up from germline, CDR1 is DFQATT and CDR2 is SNEGSKA (reference sequence). CDR3 residues: CSAQRAGGSPDTQYF. As DNA, the CDR3 is TGCAGTGCCCAAAGGGCGGGGGGGTCTCCAGATACGCAGTATTTT.

The chain couples TRBV5-6 to TRBJ1-2; D is ambiguous. Trimming cost V 4 bases and J 3 bases, with 10 bases left between them. Germline values: CDR1 SGHDT, CDR2 YYEEEE. The CDR3 has 13 amino acids. CDR3 region: CASSRLGDYGYTF. The CDR3 bases are TGTGCCAGCAGCCGACTGGGTGACTATGGCTACACCTTC.

This chain links TRBV7-3 with TRBJ2-1; the D gene is possibly TRBD2 (7 bases). This CDR3 has 16 amino acids. V was shortened by 0 bases and J by 6 bases, with 15 bases between the two germline ends. CDR1 SGHTA and CDR2 FQGTGA come from the germline V gene. The DNA of the CDR3 is TGTGCCAGCAGCTTAACGTCTGGGGGGGGGCTCAATGAGCAGTTCTTC. This translates into CASSLTSGGGLNEQFF.

This clonotype was seen a handful of times. V and J are TRBV5-4 and TRBJ2-3; 9 bases are shared with TRBD2. The CDR3 length is 17 residues. Germline CDR1 and CDR2: SGHNT and YYREEE (reference sequence). With 1 base clipped from V and 5 bases from J, the junction kept 11 bases outside the gene matches. CDR3 sequence reads: CASSLKAGGLLGDTQYF. The DNA for the CDR3 is TGTGCCAGCAGCTTGAAGGCGGGGGGGCTGTTGGGAGATACGCAGTATTTT.

The chain links TRBV5-4 to TRBJ2-7, with TRBD2 matching over 8 bases. V lost 2 bases, J lost 6 bases, and 7 bases stayed unmatched. Germline V gene data show CDR1 as SGHNT and CDR2 as YYREEE (reference sequence). The CDR3 is 14 residues long. CDR3 amino acids: CASSFGGADSEQYF. The CDR3 DNA reads TGTGCCAGCAGCTTCGGGGGGGCGGATAGCGAGCAGTACTTC.

This clonotype was picked up a small number of times. This rearrangement joins TRBV5-1 to TRBJ1-1; D gene unclear. V lost 1 base to trimming and J lost 0 bases, with 7 bases between them. CDR1 and CDR2 from the germline V gene are SGHRS and YFSETQ. CDR3 length: 14 residues. The CDR3: CASSLRSLNTEAFF. The CDR3 DNA follows: TGCGCCAGCAGCTTGCGGTCCCTGAACACTGAAGCTTTCTTT.

J is TRBJ2-1 and V is TRBV20-1, with 8 positions matching TRBD2. V was pared by 4 bases and J by 9 bases, with 8 bases of the junction left unmatched. The CDR3 loop spans 13 amino acids. Germline V CDR1 and CDR2: DFQATT, SNEGSKA (reference sequence). CDR3 sequence reads: CSAITGGEREQFF. CDR3 coding DNA: TGCAGTGCTATAACGGGGGGGGAACGTGAGCAGTTCTTC.

This sequence joins TRBV6-1 and TRBJ2-2; D gene ambiguous. Germline CDR1 is MNHNS and CDR2 is SASEGT. Trimming pared 4 bases from V and 0 bases from J, leaving 9 bases between. There are 15 residues in the CDR3. The CDR3 bases are TGTGCCAGCAGTGGAATAGGACCGAACACCGGGGAGCTGTTTTTT. Its translation is CASSGIGPNTGELFF.

The table lists this clonotype with a few counts. V is TRBV4-3 and J is TRBJ2-1; TRBD2 matches 9 bases. CDR1 LGHNA and CDR2 YSLEER come from the germline V gene. This CDR3 has 15 residues. J gave up 0 bases and V 4 bases, and 1 base lay outside the gene matches. CDR3 bases: TGCGCCAGCAGCCTGGGACTAGCCTCCTACAATGAGCAGTTCTTC. It is translated as CASSLGLASYNEQFF.